This TCR beta chain was captured by sequencing in a study of blood T cell repertoires in COVID-19. Germline V gene sequence: CDR1 SGHKS, CDR2 YYEKEE (reference sequence). The CDR3 is made up of 13 amino acids. V was pared by 4 bases and J by 8 bases, with 12 bases between. The data were produced by immunoSEQ multiplex PCR, yet TCRdb's version contains in-frame clones alone and is incomplete. In the table there are about 150,000 clones, 70% to 90% of which are singletons. The sample was PBMCs or T cells enriched from blood (not recorded which). The chain joins TRBV5-5 to TRBJ1-4; perhaps TRBD1 as D (5 bases). This sequence originates from a young woman with acute COVID-19. DNA for the CDR3: TGTGCCAGCAGCAGGGGTGTTGGGGAAAAACTGTTTTTT. Its translation: CASSRGVGEKLFF.